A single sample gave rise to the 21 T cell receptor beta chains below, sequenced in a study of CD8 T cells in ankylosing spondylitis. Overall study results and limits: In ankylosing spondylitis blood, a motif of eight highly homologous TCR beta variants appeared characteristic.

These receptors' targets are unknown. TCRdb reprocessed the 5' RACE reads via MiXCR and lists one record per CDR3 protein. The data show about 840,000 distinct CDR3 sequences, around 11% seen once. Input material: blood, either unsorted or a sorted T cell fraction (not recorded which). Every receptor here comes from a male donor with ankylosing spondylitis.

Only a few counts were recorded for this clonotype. CDR3 sequence (DNA): TGTGCCAGCAGCTTAGATCCGGCGGCCGGGGATACGCAGTATTTT. Protein sequence: CASSLDPAAGDTQYF. This chain connects TRBV11-2 to TRBJ2-3; D unclear. CDR1 SGHAT and CDR2 FQNNGV come from the germline V gene. This CDR3 has 15 residues. V lost 0 bases and J 6 bases, leaving 13 bases between the germline ends.

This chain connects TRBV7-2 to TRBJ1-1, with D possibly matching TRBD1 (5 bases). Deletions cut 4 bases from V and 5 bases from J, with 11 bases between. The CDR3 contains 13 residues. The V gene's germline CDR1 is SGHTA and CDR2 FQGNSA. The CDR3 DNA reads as TGTGCCAGCAGCTGGGACCAGGGAACTGAAGCTTTCTTT. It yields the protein CASSWDQGTEAFF.

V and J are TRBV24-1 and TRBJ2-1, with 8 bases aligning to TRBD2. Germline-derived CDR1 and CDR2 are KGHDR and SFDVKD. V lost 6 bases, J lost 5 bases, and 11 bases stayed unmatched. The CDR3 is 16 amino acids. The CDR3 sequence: CATSPGGARGDNEQFF. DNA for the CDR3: TGTGCCACCAGTCCCGGGGGGGCCCGCGGCGACAATGAGCAGTTCTTC.

CDR3 in DNA: TGTGCCAGCAGCCTCAACCTCATAGTTAGGCAGTACTTC. It translates to CASSLNLIVRQYF. The chain carries TRBV5-5 and TRBJ2-7; D ambiguous. Trimming removed 4 bases from V and 9 bases from J, with 17 bases in between. CDR1 is SGHKS and CDR2 is YYEKEE in the germline V gene (reference sequence). This CDR3 region has 13 residues.

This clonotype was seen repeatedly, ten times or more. The CDR3 bases are TGTGCCAGCAGTTTGACAGGGTTTGATTCACCCCTCCACTTT. It codes for CASSLTGFDSPLHF. The J gene is TRBJ1-6, the V gene TRBV7-3, with 7 bases identical to TRBD1. The V segment lost 6 bases and the J segment 8 bases; nucleotides outside the gene matches: 7. Germline V gene sequence: CDR1 SGHTA, CDR2 FQGTGA. This CDR3 spans 14 amino acids.

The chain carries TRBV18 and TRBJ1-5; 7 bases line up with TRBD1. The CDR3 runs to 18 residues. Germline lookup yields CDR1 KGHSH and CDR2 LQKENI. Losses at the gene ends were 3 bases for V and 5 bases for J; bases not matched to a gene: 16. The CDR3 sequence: CASSPRGSSGGLDQPQHF. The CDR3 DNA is TGTGCCAGCTCACCCCGGGGAAGTTCAGGGGGGCTAGATCAGCCCCAGCATTTT. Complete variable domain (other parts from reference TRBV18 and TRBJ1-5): NAGVMQNPRHLVRRRGQEARLRCSPMKGHSHVYWYRQLPEEGLKFMVYLQKENIIDESGMPKERFSAEFPKEGPSILRIQQVVRGDSAAYFCASSPRGSSGGLDQPQHFGDGTRLSIL.

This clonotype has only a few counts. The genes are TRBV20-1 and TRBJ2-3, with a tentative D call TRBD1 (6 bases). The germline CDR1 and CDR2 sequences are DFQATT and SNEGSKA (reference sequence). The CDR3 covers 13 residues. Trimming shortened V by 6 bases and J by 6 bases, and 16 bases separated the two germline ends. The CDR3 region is CSAPGLQGDTQYF. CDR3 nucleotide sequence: TGCAGTGCACCCGGTCTACAGGGTGATACGCAGTATTTT.

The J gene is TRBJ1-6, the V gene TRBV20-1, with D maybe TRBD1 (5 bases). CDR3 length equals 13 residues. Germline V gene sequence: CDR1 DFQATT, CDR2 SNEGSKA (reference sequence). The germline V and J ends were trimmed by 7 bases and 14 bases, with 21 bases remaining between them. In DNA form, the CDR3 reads TGCAGTGTTCCGCCTCGGACAAGGTTAACCCTCCACTTT. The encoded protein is CSVPPRTRLTLHF.

The CDR3 here is CASSSRDRAVSDTQYF. In DNA, the CDR3 is TGTGCCAGCAGCTCCCGGGACAGGGCCGTTTCAGATACGCAGTATTTT. The chain recombines TRBV7-9 with TRBJ2-3; 9 nucleotides agree with TRBD1. This CDR3 is built from 16 residues. Per the germline V gene, CDR1 is SEHNR and CDR2 is FQNEAQ (reference sequence). V lost 4 bases to trimming and J lost 4 bases; unmatched junction nucleotides: 9.

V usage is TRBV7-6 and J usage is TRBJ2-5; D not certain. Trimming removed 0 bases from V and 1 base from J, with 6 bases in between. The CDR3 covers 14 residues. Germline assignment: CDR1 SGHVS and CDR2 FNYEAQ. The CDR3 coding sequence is TGTGCCAGCAGCTTAGCGGTGGCCCAAGAGACCCAGTACTTC. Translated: CASSLAVAQETQYF.

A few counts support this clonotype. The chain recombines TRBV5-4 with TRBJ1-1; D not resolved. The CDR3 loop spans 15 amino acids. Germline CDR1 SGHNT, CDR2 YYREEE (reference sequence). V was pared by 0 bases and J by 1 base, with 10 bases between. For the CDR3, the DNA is TGTGCCAGCAGCTTGGCCAAGGTAGGGAACACTGAAGCTTTCTTT. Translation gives CASSLAKVGNTEAFF. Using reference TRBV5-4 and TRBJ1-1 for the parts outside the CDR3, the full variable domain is ETGVTQSPTHLIKTRGQQVTLRCSSQSGHNTVSWYQQALGQGPQFIFQYYREEENGRGNFPPRFSGLQFPNYSSELNVNALELDDSALYLCASSLAKVGNTEAFFGQGTRLTVV.

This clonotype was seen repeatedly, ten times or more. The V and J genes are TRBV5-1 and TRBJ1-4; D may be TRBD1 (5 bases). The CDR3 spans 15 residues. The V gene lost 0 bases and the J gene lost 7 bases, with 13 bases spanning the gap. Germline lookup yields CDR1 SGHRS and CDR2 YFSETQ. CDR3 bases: TGCGCCAGCAGCTTGGCCTCACAAGGGGTTGAAAAACTGTTTTTT. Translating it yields CASSLASQGVEKLFF.

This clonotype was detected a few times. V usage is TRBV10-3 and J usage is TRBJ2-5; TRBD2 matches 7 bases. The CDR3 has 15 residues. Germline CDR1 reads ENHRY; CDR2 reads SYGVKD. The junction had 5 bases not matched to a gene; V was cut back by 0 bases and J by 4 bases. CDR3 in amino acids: CAISESVREGETQYF. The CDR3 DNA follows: TGTGCCATCAGTGAGTCGGTCAGGGAGGGAGAGACCCAGTACTTC.

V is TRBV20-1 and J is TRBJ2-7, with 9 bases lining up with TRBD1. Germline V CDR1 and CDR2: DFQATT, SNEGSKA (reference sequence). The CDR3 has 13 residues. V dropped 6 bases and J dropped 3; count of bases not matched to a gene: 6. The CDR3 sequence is CSAPPGQGYEQYF. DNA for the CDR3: TGCAGTGCGCCTCCGGGACAGGGCTACGAGCAGTACTTC.

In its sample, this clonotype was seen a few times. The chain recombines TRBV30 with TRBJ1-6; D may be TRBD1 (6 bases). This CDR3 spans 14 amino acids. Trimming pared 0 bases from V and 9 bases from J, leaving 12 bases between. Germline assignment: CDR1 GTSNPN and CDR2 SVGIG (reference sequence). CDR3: CAWSVPDSLSPLHF. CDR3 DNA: TGTGCCTGGAGTGTACCGGACAGCCTTTCACCCCTCCACTTT.

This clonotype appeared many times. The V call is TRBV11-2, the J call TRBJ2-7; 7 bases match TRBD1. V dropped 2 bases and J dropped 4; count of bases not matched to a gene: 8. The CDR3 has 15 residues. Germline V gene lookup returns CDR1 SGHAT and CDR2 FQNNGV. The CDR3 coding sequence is TGTGCCAGCAGCTTATCCCAGGGGGTGGGGTACGAGCAGTACTTC. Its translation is CASSLSQGVGYEQYF.

The CDR3 loop is CSAPTDIQETQYF. The CDR3 DNA is TGCAGTGCGCCGACAGACATCCAAGAGACCCAGTACTTC. The chain joins TRBV20-1 to TRBJ2-5; a possible D gene is TRBD1 (5 bases). The CDR3 totals 13 residues. V was pared by 6 bases and J by 1 base, with 12 bases between. Germline V CDR1 and CDR2: DFQATT, SNEGSKA (reference sequence).

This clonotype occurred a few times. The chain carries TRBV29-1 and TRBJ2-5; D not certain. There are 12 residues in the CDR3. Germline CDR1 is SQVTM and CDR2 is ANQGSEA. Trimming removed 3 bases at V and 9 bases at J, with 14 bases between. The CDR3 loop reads CSVDWWTPAQYF. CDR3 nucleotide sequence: TGCAGCGTTGATTGGTGGACGCCGGCCCAGTACTTC.

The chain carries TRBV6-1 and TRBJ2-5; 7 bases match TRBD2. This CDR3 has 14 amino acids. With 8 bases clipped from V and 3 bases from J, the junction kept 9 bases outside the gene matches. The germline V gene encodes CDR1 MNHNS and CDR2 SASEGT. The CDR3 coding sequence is TGTGCCAGCGTGTGGGGGGGTGGTGAAGAGACCCAGTACTTC. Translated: CASVWGGGEETQYF.

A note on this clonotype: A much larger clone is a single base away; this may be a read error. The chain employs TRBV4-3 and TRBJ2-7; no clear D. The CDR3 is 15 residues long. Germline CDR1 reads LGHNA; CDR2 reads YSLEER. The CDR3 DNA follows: TGCGCCAGCAGCCAAGAGTTCCTTTCCTCTTACGATCAGTACTTC. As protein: CASSQEFLSSYDQYF.

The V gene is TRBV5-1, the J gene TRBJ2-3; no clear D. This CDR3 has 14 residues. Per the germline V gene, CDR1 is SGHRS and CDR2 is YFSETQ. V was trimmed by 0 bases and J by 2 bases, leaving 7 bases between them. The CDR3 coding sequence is TGCGCCAGCAGCTTGGGTGACAACACAGATACGCAGTATTTT. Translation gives CASSLGDNTDTQYF.